These T cell receptor beta chains were read from a single sample in a study of blood T cell repertoires in COVID-19. Some clones are missing from TCRdb's copy, which holds only in-frame ones; the method was immunoSEQ multiplex PCR. The repertoire holds 85,000 to 110,000 clones, with roughly 90% as singletons. Material: peripheral blood. All receptors derive from a woman aged 55-70 years with acute or convalescent COVID-19. The CDR3 runs from the conserved cysteine through the conserved F or W. The D gene is left open where the match is weak. A row's size may be missing; if present it is once, few, many or a size class.

clone size	D gene	V gene	CDR3 length	J gene	CDR3 protein	CDR3 DNA
.	TRBD1	TRBV18	14	TRBJ1-2	CASFQGEENYGYTF	TGTGCCAGCTTTCAGGGGGAAGAGAACTATGGCTACACCTTC
.	.	TRBV2	14	TRBJ1-4	CASRSGRGDEKLFF	TGTGCCAGCAGATCCGGGAGGGGGGATGAAAAACTGTTTTTT
.	TRBD2	TRBV11-3	18	TRBJ2-1	CASSLGLLAGRSYNEQFF	TGTGCCAGCAGCTTGGGGCTCCTAGCGGGGCGCTCCTACAATGAGCAGTTCTTC
.	.	TRBV1	21	TRBJ2-2	CTSSPSRRSASGNSNTGELFF	TGCACCAGCAGCCCTTCCCGGAGATCGGCTAGCGGGAATTCGAACACCGGGGAGCTGTTTTTT
.	TRBD1	TRBV7-9	17	TRBJ1-2	CASSSSTGTEYIYGYTF	TGTGCCAGCAGCTCATCAACAGGGACAGAGTACATCTATGGCTACACCTTC
.	.	TRBV11-3	13	TRBJ2-5	CASSQPGRETQYF	TGTGCCAGCAGCCAACCGGGTAGGGAGACCCAGTACTTC
.	.	TRBV10-3	13	TRBJ1-1	CAITGVLNTEAFF	TGTGCCATCACCGGGGTATTGAACACTGAAGCTTTCTTT
.	.	TRBV7-2	13	TRBJ2-1	CASSSIWQNEQFF	TGTGCCAGCAGCTCAATTTGGCAGAATGAGCAGTTCTTC
.	TRBD1	TRBV5-1	16	TRBJ1-6	CASSPAQGGIGSPLHF	TGCGCCAGCAGCCCCGCACAGGGGGGAATAGGTTCACCCCTCCACTTT
.	.	TRBV27	15	TRBJ1-1	CASSFQTGRGTEAFF	TGTGCCAGCAGTTTCCAGACAGGAAGAGGGACTGAAGCTTTCTTT
.	TRBD1	TRBV6-5	14	TRBJ1-5	CAVLPDRALQPQHF	TGTGCCGTCTTGCCGGACAGGGCTTTGCAGCCCCAGCATTTT
.	.	TRBV2	14	TRBJ2-1	CASSERLAPSEQFF	TGTGCCAGCAGTGAGCGCCTAGCCCCGAGTGAGCAGTTCTTC
.	TRBD1	TRBV6-5	14	TRBJ1-1	CASSPRQGSIEAFF	TGTGCCAGCAGCCCGAGACAGGGGAGTATTGAAGCTTTCTTT
.	TRBD1	TRBV4-1	16	TRBJ1-2	CASSQGGQGGNYGYTF	TGCGCCAGCAGCCAAGGGGGACAGGGAGGGAACTATGGCTACACCTTC
.	.	TRBV4-1	13	TRBJ1-3	CASSSVSGNTIYF	TGCGCCAGCAGCTCGGTCTCTGGAAACACCATATATTTT
.	TRBD1	TRBV6-6	12	TRBJ1-5	CASREPSGTETF	TGTGCCAGCAGGGAGCCTTCCGGGACAGAAACTTTT
.	.	TRBV19	13	TRBJ2-4	CASRGGQRDIQYF	TGTGCCAGTAGAGGGGGACAAAGGGACATTCAGTACTTC
.	.	TRBV9	15	TRBJ1-1	CASSVEVRANTEAFF	TGTGCCAGCAGCGTAGAGGTCAGGGCGAACACTGAAGCTTTCTTT
.	TRBD2	TRBV3-1/TRBV3-2	17	TRBJ2-5	CASSQGRTSPYQETQYF	TGTGCCAGCAGCCAGGGTAGGACTAGCCCGTACCAAGAGACCCAGTACTTC
.	.	TRBV2	14	TRBJ2-2	CASRTGDVTGELFF	TGTGCCAGCAGGACGGGAGACGTTACCGGGGAGCTGTTTTTT
.	.	TRBV9	16	TRBJ1-4	CASSVSANPGERKLFF	TGTGCCAGCAGCGTATCGGCAAACCCAGGGGAGAGGAAACTGTTTTTT
.	.	TRBV2	15	TRBJ2-1	CASTPGQGRWNEQFF	TGTGCCAGCACTCCGGGACAAGGACGTTGGAATGAGCAGTTCTTC
.	.	TRBV2	15	TRBJ1-5	CASSDRGLGNQPQHF	TGTGCCAGCAGTGACAGGGGTCTTGGCAATCAGCCCCAGCATTTT
.	TRBD2	TRBV7-6	18	TRBJ2-5	CASSFWSSGTGNQETQYF	TGTGCCAGCAGCTTTTGGTCTAGCGGCACCGGGAACCAAGAGACCCAGTACTTC
.	.	TRBV7-3	13	TRBJ1-1	CASSQGHGTEAFF	TGTGCCAGCAGCCAGGGGCATGGCACTGAAGCTTTCTTT
.	.	TRBV24-1	16	TRBJ2-1	CATSDHTGKSYNEQFF	TGTGCCACCAGTGACCATACAGGGAAGTCCTACAATGAGCAGTTCTTC
.	TRBD2	TRBV10-3	16	TRBJ2-1	CAIRARLAGGSNEQFF	TGTGCCATCAGGGCCAGACTAGCGGGAGGATCCAATGAGCAGTTCTTC
.	.	TRBV28	13	TRBJ2-7	CATAPDWSNEQYF	TGTGCCACCGCCCCGGACTGGTCCAACGAGCAGTACTTC
.	.	TRBV5-4	14	TRBJ1-4	CASSLGGPFEKLFF	TGTGCCAGCAGCTTGGGGGGGCCGTTTGAAAAACTGTTTTTT
.	.	TRBV28	12	TRBJ2-3	CASRTVVNTQYF	TGTGCCAGCAGGACAGTCGTAAATACGCAGTATTTT
once	TRBD1	TRBV10-3	16	TRBJ1-2	CAISADRGKRDYGYTF	TGTGCCATCAGTGCTGACAGGGGGAAGCGGGACTATGGCTACACCTTC
few	TRBD1	TRBV6-1	16	TRBJ2-4	CASSVLPGQAKNIQYF	TGTGCCAGCAGTGTATTACCGGGACAGGCTAAAAACATTCAGTACTTC
few	TRBD2	TRBV28	13	TRBJ2-7	CASSSGRIGEQYF	TGTGCCAGCAGTAGCGGGAGGATTGGTGAGCAGTACTTC
once	TRBD2	TRBV5-4	12	TRBJ2-7	CASSWRGGEQYF	TGTGCCAGCAGCTGGCGGGGGGGGGAGCAGTACTTC
.	TRBD2	TRBV6-2/TRBV6-3	15	TRBJ2-3	CASSESGTSTDTQYF	TGTGCCAGCAGTGAGAGCGGGACTAGCACAGATACGCAGTATTTT
.	.	TRBV6-5	12	TRBJ1-1	CASISTNTEAFF	TGTGCCAGCATTAGTACGAACACTGAAGCTTTCTTT
once	.	TRBV2	15	TRBJ2-2	CASSAVAANTGELFF	TGTGCCAGCAGTGCGGTGGCGGCGAACACCGGGGAGCTGTTTTTT
.	TRBD2	TRBV5-1	14	TRBJ2-5	CASSWGEGRETQYF	TGCGCCAGCAGCTGGGGGGAGGGCCGAGAGACCCAGTACTTC
.	.	TRBV19	14	TRBJ1-2	CASSPTDILYGYTF	TGTGCCAGTAGTCCGACAGACATTCTCTATGGCTACACCTTC
.	TRBD2	TRBV11-2	16	TRBJ2-5	CASSLAAGGPSETQYF	TGTGCCAGCAGCTTAGCTGCGGGAGGGCCATCAGAGACCCAGTACTTC
.	TRBD1	TRBV7-8	16	TRBJ1-4	CASSTRGGRGDEKLFF	TGTGCCAGCAGCACGAGGGGAGGCAGGGGGGATGAAAAACTGTTTTTT
.	TRBD2	TRBV24-1	19	TRBJ2-3	CATSDFRASGSSGTDTQYF	TGTGCCACCAGTGATTTTCGGGCTAGCGGGAGTAGCGGCACAGATACGCAGTATTTT
.	.	TRBV28	13	TRBJ2-7	CASSYRASYEQYF	TGTGCCAGCAGTTACAGGGCGTCCTACGAGCAGTACTTC
.	.	TRBV24-1	13	TRBJ1-3	CATSDLQGRGVYF	TGTGCCACCAGTGATTTGCAAGGGCGCGGGGTGTATTTT
.	TRBD1	TRBV6-5	15	TRBJ2-1	CASRESGQGSNEQFF	TGTGCCAGCAGAGAGTCGGGACAGGGGTCGAATGAGCAGTTCTTC
.	.	TRBV24-1	14	TRBJ1-6	CATSDGGPDSPLHF	TGTGCCACCAGTGATGGGGGCCCAGATTCACCCCTCCACTTT
once	.	TRBV28	13	TRBJ1-1	CASSWTVNTEAFF	TGTGCCAGCAGCTGGACAGTCAACACTGAAGCTTTCTTT
.	TRBD1	TRBV29-1	11	TRBJ2-4	CSGQGADIQYF	TGCAGCGGACAGGGTGCGGACATTCAGTACTTC
.	TRBD1	TRBV5-1	15	TRBJ2-3	CASSYRGQSTDTQYF	TGCGCCAGCAGCTACCGGGGACAGAGCACAGATACGCAGTATTTT
.	.	TRBV28	12	TRBJ2-1	CASAGIYNEQFF	TGTGCCTCGGCGGGGATCTACAATGAGCAGTTCTTC
.	TRBD1	TRBV19	15	TRBJ1-4	CASSIETGTSPKLFF	TGTGCCAGTAGTATCGAGACAGGGACTTCCCCAAAACTGTTTTTT
.	TRBD1	TRBV3-1/TRBV3-2	14	TRBJ2-1	CASSPGQGFGEQFF	TGTGCCAGCAGCCCCGGACAGGGTTTTGGTGAGCAGTTCTTC
few	TRBD2	TRBV19	15	TRBJ2-1	CASSLSGSGVDEQFF	TGTGCCAGTAGTTTAAGCGGGAGCGGGGTCGATGAGCAGTTCTTC
once	TRBD2	TRBV5-1	15	TRBJ2-1	CASRSGLAKNNEQFF	TGCGCCAGCAGATCCGGACTAGCTAAGAACAATGAGCAGTTCTTC